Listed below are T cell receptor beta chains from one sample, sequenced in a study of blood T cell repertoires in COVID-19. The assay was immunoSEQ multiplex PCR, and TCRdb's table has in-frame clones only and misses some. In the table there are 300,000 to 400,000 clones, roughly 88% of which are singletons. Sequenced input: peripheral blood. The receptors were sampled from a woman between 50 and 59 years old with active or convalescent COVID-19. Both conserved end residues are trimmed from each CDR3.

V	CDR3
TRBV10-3	AISFPGQGVVGFYGYT
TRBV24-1	ATSDSRDSGEKLF
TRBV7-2	ASSQTGGNNYGYT
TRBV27	ASSPFRRAYEQY
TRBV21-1	ASNRGASGEQETQY
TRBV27	ASSSAGAGGNTIY
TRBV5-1	ASSPAPRQGQPQH
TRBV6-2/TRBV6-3	ASSYLYRVDLSSYEQY
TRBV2	ASSEVPIWTGDYTEAF
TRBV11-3	ASSLEFPHSNQPQH
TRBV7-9	ASSDRVFAGELF
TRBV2	AILGLAGVETQY
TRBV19	ASTGVGGSQPQH
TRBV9	ASSPIDRVVDEAF
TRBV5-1	ASSWGTENTGELF
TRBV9	ASSVATSGSDTQY
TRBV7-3	ASSSPPGEQF
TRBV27	ASSLGRGFNQPQH
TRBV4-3	ASSPRGNGNEKLF
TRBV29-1	SAQQGAYEQY
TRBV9	ASSARDRGGEKLF
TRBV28	ASSFPTADEQY
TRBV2	ASSGDREALQPQH
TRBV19	ASTPTGGFGQPQH
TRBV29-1	SVPRGGSADTQY
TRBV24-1	ATSDYTALTSYGYT
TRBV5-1	ASSPGLAGEAEQF
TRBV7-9	ASSTGVSTDTQY
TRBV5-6	ASSLGFAGQAPTDTQY
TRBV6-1	ASSESRGRSNQPQH
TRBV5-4	ASSSGGGGYHFEQY